This passage covers 8 T cell receptor beta chains from one sample sequenced in a study of T cell responses to AZD1222 COVID-19 vaccine. Sequencing used immunoSEQ multiplex PCR; TCRdb keeps in-frame clones, though not all of them. The sample records about 110,000 clones, nearly 90% being singletons. This specimen was peripheral blood, taken 28 days after the second AZD1222 dose. The receptors come from an adult who received the AZD1222 COVID-19 vaccine.

This clone has just a few counts. The rearrangement links TRBV7-8 to TRBJ1-5; TRBD1 is a possible D gene (5 bases). This CDR3 spans 15 amino acids. The ends were cut back, 0 bases at V and 2 bases at J, with 8 bases in the middle. Germline V gene lookup returns CDR1 SGHVS and CDR2 FQNEAQ. The CDR3 nucleotides are TGTGCCAGCAGCTTAGCGCGGGACCGCAATCAGCCCCAGCATTTT. Amino acids: CASSLARDRNQPQHF. The entire variable domain, with the rest obtained from reference TRBV7-8 and TRBJ1-5, is as follows: GAGVSQSPRYKVAKRGQDVALRCDPISGHVSLFWYQQALGQGPEFLTYFQNEAQLDKSGLPSDRFFAERPEGSVSTLKIQRTQQEDSAVYLCASSLARDRNQPQHFGDGTRLSIL.

The count of this clone is one. V usage is TRBV28 and J usage is TRBJ2-7; D possibly corresponds to TRBD2 (6 bases). Germline assignment: CDR1 MDHEN and CDR2 SYDVKM. Trimming took 5 bases from V and 4 from J, leaving 24 bases between them. The CDR3 loop spans 17 amino acids. In DNA form, the CDR3 reads TGTGCCAGCAGTCCGCAGCGCGGAGGGGCCTTCGTATACGAGCAGTACTTC. Translated: CASSPQRGGAFVYEQYF. Filled out from reference TRBV28 and TRBJ2-7, the complete variable domain reads DVKVTQSSRYLVKRTGEKVFLECVQDMDHENMFWYRQDPGLGLRLIYFSYDVKMKEKGDIPEGYSVSREKKERFSLILESASTNQTSMYLCASSPQRGGAFVYEQYFGPGTRLTVT.

V gene TRBV7-6 combines with J gene TRBJ1-2; maybe TRBD1 (5 bases). The V gene lost 4 bases and the J gene lost 7 bases, with 31 bases spanning the gap. In germline, CDR1 is SGHVS, CDR2 FNYEAQ. The CDR3 covers 19 residues. CDR3 residues: CASSSSWGTITDKGRGYTF. Written as DNA, the CDR3 is TGTGCCAGCAGCTCTAGCTGGGGGACTATAACAGATAAAGGTCGTGGCTACACCTTC.

This clone has a count of ten or more. J is TRBJ1-4 and V is TRBV30; TRBD1 aligns across 8 bases. Germline-derived CDR1 and CDR2 are GTSNPN and SVGIG (reference sequence). V lost 0 bases, J lost 4 bases, and 4 bases stayed unmatched. The CDR3 length is 15 residues. The CDR3 reads CAWSVRQGSNEKLFF. Written as DNA, the CDR3 is TGTGCCTGGAGTGTCAGACAGGGGAGTAATGAAAAACTGTTTTTT.

The genes are TRBV7-9 and TRBJ1-1, with 7 nucleotides matching TRBD1. Germline loops: CDR1 SEHNR, CDR2 FQNEAQ (reference sequence). With 3 bases clipped from V and 3 bases from J, the junction kept 7 bases outside the gene matches. The CDR3 consists of 15 residues. For the CDR3, the DNA is TGTGCCAGCAGCTTCCCAGGGGGGAAAGACACTGAAGCTTTCTTT. Protein sequence: CASSFPGGKDTEAFF. Supplemented by reference TRBV7-9 and TRBJ1-1, the full variable domain reads DTGVSQNPRHKITKRGQNVTFRCDPISEHNRLYWYRQTLGQGPEFLTYFQNEAQLEKSRLLSDRFSAERPKGSFSTLEIQRTEQGDSAMYLCASSFPGGKDTEAFFGQGTRLTVV.

The rearrangement links TRBV5-1 to TRBJ1-1, with no clear D. Between the trimmed V and J ends, which lost 0 bases and 7 bases, there was a span of 16 bases. The V gene's germline CDR1 is SGHRS and CDR2 YFSETQ. The CDR3 is made up of 15 amino acids. CDR3 protein: CASSLEAGRLSEAFF. CDR3 in DNA: TGCGCCAGCAGCTTGGAGGCAGGCCGTCTGAGTGAAGCTTTCTTT. Looking up the rest from reference TRBV5-1 and TRBJ1-1 gives the full variable domain: KAGVTQTPRYLIKTRGQQVTLSCSPISGHRSVSWYQQTPGQGLQFLFEYFSETQRNKGNFPGRFSGRQFSNSRSEMNVSTLELGDSALYLCASSLEAGRLSEAFFGQGTRLTVV.

V usage is TRBV28 and J usage is TRBJ1-3; 8 nucleotides line up with TRBD1. V lost 0 bases and J lost 2; bases outside the gene matches: 3. The CDR3 consists of 16 residues. Germline assignment: CDR1 MDHEN and CDR2 SYDVKM. This CDR3 is CASSLWDRVTGNTIYF. The CDR3 DNA sequence: TGTGCCAGCAGTTTATGGGACAGGGTGACTGGAAACACCATATATTTT. The whole variable domain, filled in from reference TRBV28 and TRBJ1-3, reads DVKVTQSSRYLVKRTGEKVFLECVQDMDHENMFWYRQDPGLGLRLIYFSYDVKMKEKGDIPEGYSVSREKKERFSLILESASTNQTSMYLCASSLWDRVTGNTIYFGEGSWLTVV.

The chain combines TRBV18 with TRBJ2-1; TRBD1 matches 7 bases. The J segment lost 8 bases and the V segment lost 2 bases, leaving 6 bases of the junction unmatched. CDR3 length equals 14 residues. Germline V gene sequence: CDR1 KGHSH, CDR2 LQKENI. CDR3 nucleotide sequence: TGTGCCAGCTCACCAGCAGGGACAGACTATGAGCAGTTCTTC. Its protein is CASSPAGTDYEQFF.